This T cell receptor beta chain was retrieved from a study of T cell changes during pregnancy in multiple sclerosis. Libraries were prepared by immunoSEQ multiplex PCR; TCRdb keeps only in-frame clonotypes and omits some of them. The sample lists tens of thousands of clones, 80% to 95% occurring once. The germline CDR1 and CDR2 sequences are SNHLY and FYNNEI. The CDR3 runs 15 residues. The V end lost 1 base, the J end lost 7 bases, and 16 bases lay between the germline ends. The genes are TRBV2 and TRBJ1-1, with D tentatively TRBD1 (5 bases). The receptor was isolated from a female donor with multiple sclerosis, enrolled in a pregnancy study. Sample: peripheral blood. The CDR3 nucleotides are TGTGCCAGCAGTGAAGTCTTAAGGACAACGGATGAAGCTTTCTTT. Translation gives CASSEVLRTTDEAFF.